This is a list of T cell receptor beta chains from one sample in a study of blood T cell repertoires in COVID-19. Profiling relied on immunoSEQ multiplex PCR, and the TCRdb table lists in-frame clones only, not all of them. The sample carries 180,000 or so clones, about 81% recorded once. The sequenced sample consisted of peripheral blood. All receptors derive from a woman aged 80 or older with COVID-19, enrolled during active disease. Each CDR3 is given with its conserved first and last residue. D genes are given only for firm matches. Clone size appears in some rows only: once, few, many, or a class for an expanded clone.

j_call: TRBJ1-5; d_call: -; clone_size: -; v_call: TRBV28; cdr3_nt: TGTGCCAGCCCTAACCAGGGAGGTGGCAATCAGCCCCAGCATTTT; cdr3_aa: CASPNQGGGNQPQHF
j_call: TRBJ2-1; d_call: -; clone_size: -; v_call: TRBV6-2/TRBV6-3; cdr3_nt: TGTGCCAGCAGTTACTCGATTGGCGGGTATGAGCAGTTCTTC; cdr3_aa: CASSYSIGGYEQFF
j_call: TRBJ2-1; d_call: TRBD2; clone_size: -; v_call: TRBV6-5; cdr3_nt: TGTGCCAGCGCGAAGTCCCCTAGCGGGAGATTTGAGCAGTTCTTC; cdr3_aa: CASAKSPSGRFEQFF
j_call: TRBJ1-6; d_call: -; clone_size: -; v_call: TRBV5-4; cdr3_nt: TGTGCCAGCAGCGAAACAGGCGGGAATAATTCACCCCTCCACTTT; cdr3_aa: CASSETGGNNSPLHF
j_call: TRBJ2-1; d_call: -; clone_size: once; v_call: TRBV28; cdr3_nt: TGTGCCAGCAGTTTATCCACTCAGGGTCCATGGGCGAATGAGCAGTTCTTC; cdr3_aa: CASSLSTQGPWANEQFF
j_call: TRBJ2-3; d_call: TRBD2; clone_size: once; v_call: TRBV13; cdr3_nt: TGTGCCAGCAGCCCAAGACTAGCGGGAGAGGGAGCAGATACGCAGTATTTT; cdr3_aa: CASSPRLAGEGADTQYF
j_call: TRBJ1-2; d_call: -; clone_size: -; v_call: TRBV6-1; cdr3_nt: TGTGCCAGCAGTGATTTTTCCCGGCGGGTGGAAGGGGGCTACACCTTC; cdr3_aa: CASSDFSRRVEGGYTF
j_call: TRBJ2-7; d_call: TRBD2; clone_size: many; v_call: TRBV6-1; cdr3_nt: TGTGCCAGCAGTGAAAGACTAGCGGGAGGCTACGAGCAGTACTTC; cdr3_aa: CASSERLAGGYEQYF
j_call: TRBJ1-1; d_call: TRBD1; clone_size: once; v_call: TRBV7-8; cdr3_nt: TGTGCCAGCAGCCTGCCCGGGACAGGGGGCGTCGGAACTGAAGCTTTCTTT; cdr3_aa: CASSLPGTGGVGTEAFF
j_call: TRBJ1-2; d_call: TRBD1; clone_size: -; v_call: TRBV5-1; cdr3_nt: TGCGCCAGCAGCTTGGCCTTCTCCGGGACAGCTTATGGCTACACCTTC; cdr3_aa: CASSLAFSGTAYGYTF
j_call: TRBJ2-3; d_call: TRBD2; clone_size: -; v_call: TRBV7-6; cdr3_nt: TGTGCCAGCAGCCCCCTCCCGAGACTAGCGGGGTCTAATACAGATACGCAGTATTTT; cdr3_aa: CASSPLPRLAGSNTDTQYF
j_call: TRBJ1-2; d_call: TRBD1; clone_size: -; v_call: TRBV5-1; cdr3_nt: TGCGCCAGCAGTTTTGGACAGGGGGTAGAGGGCTACACCTTC; cdr3_aa: CASSFGQGVEGYTF
j_call: TRBJ2-5; d_call: TRBD2; clone_size: few; v_call: TRBV14; cdr3_nt: TGTGCCAGCAGCCCAGCTCCCCTACAGCGGGAGGGTTCCGAGGAGACCCAGTACTTC; cdr3_aa: CASSPAPLQREGSEETQYF
j_call: TRBJ2-7; d_call: -; clone_size: -; v_call: TRBV12-3/TRBV12-4; cdr3_nt: TGTGCCAGCAGTTTCAATTTCTACGAGCAGTACTTC; cdr3_aa: CASSFNFYEQYF
j_call: TRBJ1-6; d_call: TRBD1; clone_size: -; v_call: TRBV18; cdr3_nt: TGTGCCAGCTCATCACAGGGGACCTATAATTCACCCCTCCACTTT; cdr3_aa: CASSSQGTYNSPLHF
j_call: TRBJ1-4; d_call: TRBD1; clone_size: -; v_call: TRBV5-5; cdr3_nt: TGTGCCAGCAGCCCCGGGACAGGGTTCCAGGAAAAACTGTTTTTT; cdr3_aa: CASSPGTGFQEKLFF
j_call: TRBJ2-2; d_call: TRBD1; clone_size: -; v_call: TRBV5-1; cdr3_nt: TGCGCCAGCAGCTTTTTAGGGGGCGCAGGCACCGGGGAGCTGTTTTTT; cdr3_aa: CASSFLGGAGTGELFF
j_call: TRBJ2-2; d_call: TRBD2; clone_size: once; v_call: TRBV15; cdr3_nt: TGTGCCACCAGAAAAGAGGGACTAGCGGGAGGGCAAGGCGGGGAGCTGTTTTTT; cdr3_aa: CATRKEGLAGGQGGELFF
j_call: TRBJ2-3; d_call: -; clone_size: -; v_call: TRBV4-2; cdr3_nt: TGTGCCAGCACTCAGGGGGCGGGGGGGCCCACAGATACGCAGTATTTT; cdr3_aa: CASTQGAGGPTDTQYF
j_call: TRBJ2-5; d_call: -; clone_size: -; v_call: TRBV10-3; cdr3_nt: TGTGCCATCAGTGAGGCGTCTGGGGGGGAGACCCAGTACTTC; cdr3_aa: CAISEASGGETQYF
j_call: TRBJ2-7; d_call: -; clone_size: once; v_call: TRBV11-3; cdr3_nt: TGTGCCAGCAGCCATTCCTCCGGGGGTCACTCCTCCTACGAGCAGTACTTC; cdr3_aa: CASSHSSGGHSSYEQYF
j_call: TRBJ2-7; d_call: TRBD2; clone_size: few; v_call: TRBV19; cdr3_nt: TGTGCCAGTAGTCCTCGGGACTACGGGGAGCAGTACTTC; cdr3_aa: CASSPRDYGEQYF
j_call: TRBJ2-7; d_call: -; clone_size: -; v_call: TRBV4-2; cdr3_nt: TGTGCCAGCAGCCCCGGGGACTACGAGCAGTACTTC; cdr3_aa: CASSPGDYEQYF
j_call: TRBJ2-2; d_call: -; clone_size: -; v_call: TRBV5-1; cdr3_nt: TGCGCCAGCAGCCTCGGCAGGGCCGACGGGGAGCTGTTTTTT; cdr3_aa: CASSLGRADGELFF
j_call: TRBJ2-7; d_call: TRBD1; clone_size: -; v_call: TRBV7-2; cdr3_nt: TGTGCCAGCTGGGACAGGGTTTCCTACGAGCAGTACTTC; cdr3_aa: CASWDRVSYEQYF
j_call: TRBJ2-5; d_call: -; clone_size: -; v_call: TRBV14; cdr3_nt: TGTGCCAGCAGCCAAGAAATGTCTCAGGCCGAACCCCTTCCCTCAAGAAGAGAGACCCAGTACTTC; cdr3_aa: CASSQEMSQAEPLPSRRETQYF
j_call: TRBJ2-2; d_call: TRBD2; clone_size: -; v_call: TRBV5-1; cdr3_nt: TGCGCCAGCAGCTGGACTAGCTCCGGGGAGCTGTTTTTT; cdr3_aa: CASSWTSSGELFF
j_call: TRBJ2-3; d_call: TRBD2; clone_size: -; v_call: TRBV30; cdr3_nt: TGTGCCTGGAGTCGTCTAGCGGGTATCACAGATACGCAGTATTTT; cdr3_aa: CAWSRLAGITDTQYF
j_call: TRBJ1-6; d_call: TRBD1; clone_size: -; v_call: TRBV2; cdr3_nt: TGTGCCAGCAGTGAAGGGGGACAGGCCTCCTTTAATTCACCCCTCCACTTT; cdr3_aa: CASSEGGQASFNSPLHF
j_call: TRBJ1-1; d_call: -; clone_size: -; v_call: TRBV7-2; cdr3_nt: TGTGCCAGCGCTGGGGCAGGGCACTTGAACACTGAAGCTTTCTTT; cdr3_aa: CASAGAGHLNTEAFF
j_call: TRBJ2-7; d_call: TRBD1; clone_size: once; v_call: TRBV5-1; cdr3_nt: TGCGCCAGCAGCTTTGGACAGGGGTTCGGGTACGAGCAGTACTTC; cdr3_aa: CASSFGQGFGYEQYF
j_call: TRBJ2-2; d_call: -; clone_size: few; v_call: TRBV3-1/TRBV3-2; cdr3_nt: TGTGCCAGCAGCCAAGATCGGGCCACTAGCAGGGTCGGGGAGCTGTTTTTT; cdr3_aa: CASSQDRATSRVGELFF
j_call: TRBJ2-3; d_call: -; clone_size: -; v_call: TRBV21-1; cdr3_nt: TGTGCCAGCAGCCCAGACAGGGCCCGCACAGATACGCAGTATTTT; cdr3_aa: CASSPDRARTDTQYF
j_call: TRBJ2-5; d_call: TRBD1; clone_size: -; v_call: TRBV18; cdr3_nt: TGTGCCAGCTCACCGACAGGGGGCGCCGAGACCCAGTACTTC; cdr3_aa: CASSPTGGAETQYF
j_call: TRBJ2-7; d_call: TRBD2; clone_size: once; v_call: TRBV7-2; cdr3_nt: TGTGCCAGCAGCCTCGGACTAGCGGGAGGTAGCTCCTACGAGCAGTACTTC; cdr3_aa: CASSLGLAGGSSYEQYF
j_call: TRBJ2-7; d_call: -; clone_size: -; v_call: TRBV6-1; cdr3_nt: TGTGCCAGCAGTGAAATTTCGGGACTGGTCCACGAGCAGTACTTC; cdr3_aa: CASSEISGLVHEQYF
j_call: TRBJ1-5; d_call: TRBD1; clone_size: -; v_call: TRBV9; cdr3_nt: TGTGCCAGCAGCGGGACAGGGAGAGCGGATCAGCCCCAGCATTTT; cdr3_aa: CASSGTGRADQPQHF
j_call: TRBJ2-7; d_call: -; clone_size: once; v_call: TRBV28; cdr3_nt: TGTGCCAGCAGTTACCGGGGGAGCTCCTACGAGCAGTACTTC; cdr3_aa: CASSYRGSSYEQYF
j_call: TRBJ2-7; d_call: TRBD2; clone_size: -; v_call: TRBV5-6; cdr3_nt: TGTGCCAGCAGCTCCCCCCAACGGGAGGGCTCCTACGAGCAGTACTTC; cdr3_aa: CASSSPQREGSYEQYF
j_call: TRBJ2-7; d_call: TRBD1; clone_size: -; v_call: TRBV5-1; cdr3_nt: TGCGCCAGCAGCTTGGCGACCGGGACAGGGGGCGAGCAGTACTTC; cdr3_aa: CASSLATGTGGEQYF
j_call: TRBJ1-6; d_call: -; clone_size: -; v_call: TRBV7-2; cdr3_nt: TGTGCCAGCAGCCCACAGGGACCTAATAATTCACCCCTCCACTTT; cdr3_aa: CASSPQGPNNSPLHF
j_call: TRBJ1-2; d_call: -; clone_size: -; v_call: TRBV10-3; cdr3_nt: TGTGCCATCAGGGACAAGGCCCAGGGAGGCTACACCTTC; cdr3_aa: CAIRDKAQGGYTF
j_call: TRBJ2-7; d_call: TRBD1; clone_size: -; v_call: TRBV5-1; cdr3_nt: TGCGCCAGCAGCTTGGGTGACAGGGGACATTTGCACGAGCAGTACTTC; cdr3_aa: CASSLGDRGHLHEQYF
j_call: TRBJ2-5; d_call: TRBD2; clone_size: -; v_call: TRBV5-4; cdr3_nt: TGTGCCAGCAGCTCCGGACTAGCGGGAGCTAGGGAGACCCAGTACTTC; cdr3_aa: CASSSGLAGARETQYF
j_call: TRBJ2-1; d_call: TRBD2; clone_size: -; v_call: TRBV4-1; cdr3_nt: TGCGCCAGCAGCCACGCGGGAGGCCTTATGGGGGATGAGCAGTTCTTC; cdr3_aa: CASSHAGGLMGDEQFF
j_call: TRBJ1-1; d_call: -; clone_size: -; v_call: TRBV5-1; cdr3_nt: TGCGCCAGCAGCAAGCAAGACACTGAAGCTTTCTTT; cdr3_aa: CASSKQDTEAFF
j_call: TRBJ2-1; d_call: -; clone_size: -; v_call: TRBV5-1; cdr3_nt: TGCGCCAGCAGCTCGGGGGTCGGGGAGCAGTTCTTC; cdr3_aa: CASSSGVGEQFF
j_call: TRBJ2-1; d_call: TRBD2; clone_size: -; v_call: TRBV10-3; cdr3_nt: TGTGCCATCAGGGCGACTAGCGGGAGGTTAGAAAATGAGCAGTTCTTC; cdr3_aa: CAIRATSGRLENEQFF
j_call: TRBJ2-1; d_call: TRBD2; clone_size: -; v_call: TRBV24-1; cdr3_nt: TGTGCCACCAGTGACGAAAGCGGGAGGGCCAGGGGAAATGAGCAGTTCTTC; cdr3_aa: CATSDESGRARGNEQFF
j_call: TRBJ2-6; d_call: -; clone_size: -; v_call: TRBV5-5; cdr3_nt: TGTGCCAGCAGCTTGTCAGGGGCTGGGGCCAACGTCCTGACTTTC; cdr3_aa: CASSLSGAGANVLTF
j_call: TRBJ2-7; d_call: TRBD1; clone_size: -; v_call: TRBV19; cdr3_nt: TGTGCCAGTAGGGATGGACAGGGAGGAAGGGAGCAGTACTTC; cdr3_aa: CASRDGQGGREQYF
j_call: TRBJ1-6; d_call: -; clone_size: few; v_call: TRBV7-9; cdr3_nt: TGTGCCAGCAATGGACTGGCTAATTCACCCCTCCACTTT; cdr3_aa: CASNGLANSPLHF
j_call: TRBJ1-4; d_call: -; clone_size: -; v_call: TRBV6-6; cdr3_nt: TGTGCCACCTACGGGGAAAAACTGTTTTTT; cdr3_aa: CATYGEKLFF
j_call: TRBJ2-7; d_call: -; clone_size: -; v_call: TRBV29-1; cdr3_nt: TGCAGCGCCTGTGTGAGCGGATCCTACGAGCAGTACTTC; cdr3_aa: CSACVSGSYEQYF
j_call: TRBJ2-7; d_call: TRBD1; clone_size: -; v_call: TRBV29-1; cdr3_nt: TGCAGCGGCGGGACAGGGGAACACGAGCAGTACTTC; cdr3_aa: CSGGTGEHEQYF
j_call: TRBJ2-7; d_call: TRBD2; clone_size: -; v_call: TRBV2; cdr3_nt: TGTGCCAGCACCGGGGGAGGGGCCCTTAACTCCTACGAGCAGTACTTC; cdr3_aa: CASTGGGALNSYEQYF
j_call: TRBJ2-1; d_call: TRBD1; clone_size: -; v_call: TRBV3-1/TRBV3-2; cdr3_nt: TGTGCCAGCAGCCCGGACAGGGGGTCCTACAATGAGCAGTTCTTC; cdr3_aa: CASSPDRGSYNEQFF
j_call: TRBJ2-7; d_call: -; clone_size: few; v_call: TRBV6-6; cdr3_nt: TGTGCCAGCAGTTACGTGGGACTCAGGTACGAGCAGTACTTC; cdr3_aa: CASSYVGLRYEQYF
j_call: TRBJ2-6; d_call: -; clone_size: once; v_call: TRBV6-2/TRBV6-3; cdr3_nt: TGTGCCAGCAGTTTACCAAGACTTGGGGCCAACGTCCTGACTTTC; cdr3_aa: CASSLPRLGANVLTF
j_call: TRBJ1-5; d_call: -; clone_size: -; v_call: TRBV11-2; cdr3_nt: TGTGCCAGCAGCTCGTTGAGCAATCAGCCCCAGCATTTT; cdr3_aa: CASSSLSNQPQHF